The 5 T cell receptor beta chains below were found in one sample sequenced in a study of blood T cell repertoires in COVID-19 (dated by TCRdb to 2020 to 2021). Libraries were made using the immunoSEQ multiplex PCR assay. Drawn from immuneACCESS, this table holds only the in-frame rearrangements with V and J called that TCRdb kept. Clones are partly lost; checked studies trace under half to an unresolved V gene and leave the rest unexplained. Across this sample there are fewer than 500,000 clones, with around 90% seen only once. Clones ranked in the top ten supply 0.8% to 1% of the sample. Sequencing used peripheral blood. The receptors derive from a man between 18 and 35 years old with COVID-19, enrolled during active disease.

V gene TRBV5-7 combines with J gene TRBJ2-2, with D perhaps TRBD2 (6 bases). TRBV5-7 is labeled an ORF, and its function is uncertain. The CDR3 contains 13 residues. V was shortened by 7 bases and J by 3 bases, with 10 bases between the two germline ends. In DNA form, the CDR3 reads TGTGCCAGCCCCGCGGGGCACACCGGGGAGCTGTTTTTT. Translation gives CASPAGHTGELFF.

This clone came up once. The genes are TRBV6-5 and TRBJ1-1; 7 bases map to TRBD1. V lost 7 bases, J lost 8 bases, and 7 bases stayed unmatched. CDR3 size: 12 residues. The germline CDR1 and CDR2 sequences are MNHEY and SVGAGI. CDR3: CASTIKDREAFF. The CDR3 DNA sequence: TGTGCCAGCACCATAAAGGACAGGGAAGCTTTCTTT.

This chain joins TRBV6-5 and TRBJ1-4; D unclear. V lost 6 bases to trimming and J lost 4 bases, with 12 bases between them. Looked up from germline, CDR1 is MNHEY and CDR2 is SVGAGI. The CDR3 contains 14 residues. CDR3 sequence reads: CASSFGLFNEKLFF. In nucleotides, the CDR3 is TGTGCCAGCAGCTTTGGACTGTTTAATGAAAAACTGTTTTTT.

The chain employs TRBV3-1 (or the pseudogene TRBV3-2) and TRBJ1-3; D ambiguous. The CDR3 runs 14 residues. Trimming shortened V by 4 bases and J by 0 bases, and 7 bases separated the two germline ends. Germline assignment: CDR1 LGHDT and CDR2 YNNKEL (reference sequence). CDR3 loop: CASSPLDSGNTIYF. For the CDR3, the DNA is TGTGCCAGCAGCCCCTTAGACTCTGGAAACACCATATATTTT.

The chain links TRBV4-1 to TRBJ2-1, with no clear D. Trimming shortened V by 4 bases and J by 9 bases, and 19 bases separated the two germline ends. CDR1 MGHRA and CDR2 YSYEKL come from the germline V gene. The CDR3 has 15 residues. This CDR3 reads CASSPEFGWASEQFF. The CDR3, as DNA: TGCGCCAGCAGCCCTGAGTTCGGATGGGCCAGTGAGCAGTTCTTC.